This paragraph covers one TCR beta chain sequence. The sample belongs to a study of blood T cell repertoires in COVID-19. Study-level background: Samples of COVID-19 (acute and convalescent) were obtained from the United States, Italy and Spain. T cells, B-cell-depleted T cells, or PBMCs supplied cDNA or gDNA.

CDR1 MNHEY and CDR2 SMNVEV come from the germline V gene (reference sequence). The CDR3 is made up of 14 amino acids. Trimming stripped 8 bases from V and 5 bases from J, with 13 bases between. In the source study's methods: Scientists estimated how many nucleated cells there were by amplifying reference gene primers. Produced via immunoSEQ multiplex PCR; TCRdb's table is partial and in-frame only. V and J calls and clone size are as listed in that table; D and trimming were resolved from the DNA. The data show about 120,000 clones, approximately 71% seen once. The rearrangement joins TRBV27 to TRBJ1-6; D is perhaps TRBD1 (5 bases). This TCR derives from a human donor in a cohort sampled during active COVID-19. Sequencing was performed on peripheral blood. CDR3 amino acids: CASASGLHNSPLHF. The CDR3 coding sequence is TGTGCCAGCGCCTCGGGACTGCATAATTCACCCCTCCACTTT.